The rows below give T cell receptor beta chains drawn from one sample of a study of identifying expanded T cells in peripheral blood. Method: immunoSEQ multiplex PCR; TCRdb's copy keeps in-frame clones and lacks some. Of 90,000 or so clones in the sample, approximately 84% are singletons; the top ten hold 5.6%. Specimen: blood. The receptors shown here come from a person aged 18 to 75 in good health. The CDR3 runs from the conserved cysteine through the conserved F or W. The order of the fields is D gene, J gene, clone size, V gene, CDR3 DNA, CDR3 protein. D genes are given only for firm matches. Where a row states a size, it is once, few, many or the class of an expanded clone; other rows omit it.

>.|TRBJ1-2|.|TRBV29-1
TGCAGCGTCCCAAGGGGAGAGAACTATGGCTACACCTTC
CSVPRGENYGYTF
>.|TRBJ1-1|.|TRBV11-2
TGTGCCAGCAGCTTAGACCCCCAACAAGCTTTCTTT
CASSLDPQQAFF
>.|TRBJ1-6|once|TRBV5-8
TGTGCCAGCAGCCCCGGATACTTGGCAGGACAGATTGGGTCACCCCTCCACTTT
CASSPGYLAGQIGSPLHF
>TRBD1|TRBJ1-2|.|TRBV29-1
TGCAGCGTTGCCTCAGGGGGGTATAGCTATGGCTACACCTTC
CSVASGGYSYGYTF
>.|TRBJ2-1|.|TRBV5-6
TGTGCCAGCAGCTTCGGCCTCCGAAGTATTAATGAGCAGTTCTTC
CASSFGLRSINEQFF
>.|TRBJ1-6|.|TRBV19
TGTGCCAGTAAGGGGTCGAGCTCCTATAATTCACCCCTCCACTTT
CASKGSSSYNSPLHF
>TRBD1|TRBJ2-3|.|TRBV7-9
TGTGCCAGCAGCTTGCAGGGGGTGGTAGATACGCAGTATTTT
CASSLQGVVDTQYF
>.|TRBJ2-7|.|TRBV5-1
TGCGCCAGCAGCTTGGTTGGAGGTCTCCTATACGAGCAGTACTTC
CASSLVGGLLYEQYF
>.|TRBJ2-7|.|TRBV6-5
TGTGCCAGCAGTTACTCGAAGCAGGGTTACGAGCAGTACTTC
CASSYSKQGYEQYF
>.|TRBJ1-2|.|TRBV19
TGTGCCAGCAGTTGGGACGCGTCTTACAGGGATATGAACTATGGCTACACCTTC
CASSWDASYRDMNYGYTF
>.|TRBJ1-6|.|TRBV4-3
TGCGCCAGCAGCCAAGATCGAAAAAATTCACCCCTCCACTTT
CASSQDRKNSPLHF
>.|TRBJ2-5|.|TRBV6-5
TGTGCCTCAACGTGGTCCCAAGAGACCCAGTACTTC
CASTWSQETQYF
>.|TRBJ2-3|.|TRBV28
TGTGCCAGCAGTGAGTCCCCTAGCACAGATACGCAGTATTTT
CASSESPSTDTQYF
>TRBD2|TRBJ2-5|.|TRBV9
TGTGCCAGCAGCGGATCTAAATCGGGACTAGCTGAAGAGACCCAGTACTTC
CASSGSKSGLAEETQYF
>TRBD1|TRBJ2-7|.|TRBV30
TGTGCCTGTGGGACAGGGCTCTCCTACGAGCAGTACTTC
CACGTGLSYEQYF
>.|TRBJ2-4|.|TRBV13
TGTGCCAGCAGCTCAGGTGGGGGCGCGGGACACATTCAGTACTTC
CASSSGGGAGHIQYF
>TRBD1|TRBJ2-7|.|TRBV6-1
TGTGCCAGCAGTGACCGTGGGGACAGAGGAGTTTACGAGCAGTACTTC
CASSDRGDRGVYEQYF
>TRBD1|TRBJ2-3|.|TRBV4-1
TGCGCCAGCAGCCTTCTACCGGGGACAGGACCAAATTTT
CASSLLPGTGPNF
>.|TRBJ2-7|.|TRBV6-5
TGTGCCAGCAGTTATAGGGACACCAGCTACGAGCAGTACTTC
CASSYRDTSYEQYF
>.|TRBJ2-1|.|TRBV7-9
TGTGCCAGCAGTCACGACGTGGGGTACAATGAGCAGTTCTTC
CASSHDVGYNEQFF
>.|TRBJ2-6|.|TRBV9
TGTGCCAGCAGCGTAATGAACTCTGGGGCCAACGTCCTGACTTTC
CASSVMNSGANVLTF
>.|TRBJ1-2|.|TRBV30
TGTGCCTGGAAGGGGGACACTTATGGCTACACCTTC
CAWKGDTYGYTF
>TRBD1|TRBJ2-7|.|TRBV4-3
TGCGCCAGCAGCCAAGAATCAATCGGACAGGGGATATCCTACGAGCAGTACTTC
CASSQESIGQGISYEQYF
>.|TRBJ1-1|.|TRBV18
TGTGCCAGCTCACCATCCACTGAAGCTTTCTTT
CASSPSTEAFF
>.|TRBJ1-1|once|TRBV6-6
TGTGCCAGCAGTTCGGGCAGGGAGAACACTGAAGCTTTCTTT
CASSSGRENTEAFF
>.|TRBJ1-2|.|TRBV7-9
TGTGCCAGCAGCTTAGAGTGGGACTATGGCTACACCTTC
CASSLEWDYGYTF
>TRBD1|TRBJ1-6|.|TRBV6-1
TGTGCCAGCAGTGAAGCTTATCCGGGACAGGGGGGTTCACCCCTCCACTTT
CASSEAYPGQGGSPLHF
>.|TRBJ2-5|.|TRBV5-1
TGCGCCAGCAGCTTGGCGGGGAACCAAGAGACCCAGTACTTC
CASSLAGNQETQYF